This T cell receptor beta chain comes out of a study of CXCR3-negative and CXCR3-positive naive CD8 T cells. Broader study findings: Naive cells that were CXCR3-positive had more hydrophobic TRB CDR3s (compared with CXCR3-negative naive cells). Similar TRBV-TRBJ usage was seen in naive cells (both CXCR3-negative and CXCR3-positive), but memory cells differed.

In germline, CDR1 is SGHVS, CDR2 FNYEAQ. The CDR3 is 16 amino acids. A word on this clonotype: Its specificity is not known.

The study made its TRB cDNA libraries by 5' RACE, adding UMI labels. With the 5' RACE reads reprocessed, TCRdb shows one record per CDR3 protein and no DNA. This table lists roughly 100,000 distinct CDR3 sequences. The sample consisted of naive CXCR3+ CD8+ T cells from blood. Subset: CD45RO-CCR7+CD27+CD95- naive CD8+ T cells expressing CXCR3 (TNR3+). The chain has TRBV7-6 and TRBJ2-1; the D gene TCRdb calls, TRBD2, cannot be checked with no DNA. The sequence was obtained from a human donor in good health. Some clones in this sample may be carry-over from other donors' samples. This CDR3 is CASSSPASGGSNEQFF.